This T cell receptor (beta chain) came from a study of T-cell memory formation after mild COVID-19 (dated by TCRdb to about 2021). Regarding the study in general: Most TCR sequence clusters were specific to one of the two donors. Longitudinal TCRalpha and TCRbeta repertoire sequencing tracked T-cell clones expanding and contracting after mild COVID-19 in two donors. Two young, previously healthy adult volunteers made up the cohort, one male and one female.

Here is what the overall study found, with its caveats: Only a couple of mild cases were covered in the study, and larger cohorts including severe cases with pre-infection samples were considered necessary. Contracting CD4+ clones were located mainly in the CM and EM memory subsets, whereas CD8+ clones were found to be enriched in EMRA. SARS-CoV-2 specificity of the second-wave clones peaking on day 37 was not confirmed. Clones contracting from day 15 to 85 had balanced CD4/CD8 phenotypes, while a second wave expanding from day 15 to 37 was biased towards CD4+. Some responding clones were found in pre-infection memory, which suggests that pre-existing cross-reactive memory T cells took part in the SARS-CoV-2 response.

This clonotype was seen a single time. The clone's antigen remains unknown. No base quality values were provided; no much bigger clone lies one nucleotide off. A read on its own is weak evidence. PBMCs were isolated by Ficoll-Paque density gradient centrifugation. Sequencing was performed on an Illumina NovaSeq 6000. cDNA libraries for TCRalpha and TCRbeta were prepared by 5'RACE using constant-segment primers, with sample barcodes and unique molecular identifiers added. RNA was extracted from every sample with Trizol reagent. Libraries were amplified in two PCR steps, with a second sample barcode and Illumina TruSeq adapters added in the second step. Libraries were sequenced on an Illumina NovaSeq with 2 x 150 bp paired-end reads. From the authors' description of their analysis: Demultiplexing of reads and collapsing into UMI-guided consensus sequences were performed with migec v1.2.7. With mixcr v2.1.11, UMI consensuses were aligned to TRA and TRB V and J templates and assembled into clonotypes. A clonotype was counted as expanded or contracted only when both edgeR and NoisET called the clonotype significant, with the noise models trained on biological replicates. For edgeR calls, a false discovery rate-adjusted p below 0.01 and a log2 fold-change threshold of 1 were applied. PCA with hierarchical clustering of max-normalized trajectories of the 1000 most abundant clonotypes was used as exploratory dynamics analysis. Each responding clone was given a CD4 or CD8 phenotype based on the CD4+ and CD8+ repertoires, which had been sequenced separately. The raw public data were reprocessed by TCRdb itself: fastp quality trimming at Q25, MiXCR clonotype calling, in-frame beta chains only. Rows are unified per CDR3 protein, each entry keeping the most common DNA and genes. TCRdb's processing, not the authors' own work, is the source of the V and J calls. The sample table lists roughly 340,000 distinct CDR3 sequences, 20% to 25% of them with a count of one. In total, the top ten clones hold 21% of the sample.

The CDR3 has 14 amino acids, counting the end cysteine and phenylalanine. Only the CDR3 region is kept as DNA, spanning 42 bases read in frame from base 1. CDR1 and CDR2 (LGHNA, YSLEER) derive from the germline V gene. V loses 0 bases, J loses 5 bases, and the germline ends lie 10 bases apart. The sequencing input was PBMCs or a T cell subset sorted from them (not recorded which). Rearrangement joined TRBV4-3 to TRBJ1-1, and the D gene may be TRBD1, 6 bases matching. This clonotype originated in a man aged 18-30 years who had mild COVID-19 (a few samples of this study predate the infection). The sample titles of this study are shuffled in the database, so cell type and time point are left out; the donor was told from shared clones. The CDR3 corresponds to CASSQDWGRTEAFF. The DNA sequence follows: TGCGCCAGCAGCCAAGATTGGGGGCGTACTGAAGCTTTCTTT.